This entry concerns a single T cell receptor (beta chain). Its antigen is unidentified. The CDR3 extends over 15 amino acids. With 2 bases clipped from V and 1 base from J, the junction kept 7 bases outside the gene matches. Germline-derived CDR1 and CDR2 are DFQATT and SNEGSKA (reference sequence). None of the patients had undergone any treatment ahead of thyroid surgery. These data are taken from a study of metastatic and nonmetastatic thyroid tumors. At the level of the study: Malignant thyroid and benign thyroid patients provided blood and tumor or nodule tissue whose repertoires were compared. General study results and limits: When malignant thyroid tumors were compared with benign nodules, TCR beta diversity was reportedly significantly higher in the malignant tumors. This held in both blood and tumor samples.

Per the authors' pipeline: It was from CDR3 differences across clinicopathological groups that a distant-metastasis classifier for papillary thyroid cancer was built. TCRdb used MiXCR to call clones anew from the PCR reads. What appears here as the V and J calls and clone size reflects TCRdb's work, not the paper's. The sample holds about 32,000 clones, about 20% seen once. The sample comprised blood. The origin of this receptor is a female donor with papillary thyroid cancer or a benign thyroid nodule (not recorded which). Some clones in this sample may be carry-over from other donors' samples. The gene calls are TRBV20-1 and TRBJ1-1; 7 bases are a match to TRBD1. DNA for the CDR3: TGCAGTGCTAGAAATCCAGGGGGGCCGAACACTGAAGCTTTCTTT. It yields the protein CSARNPGGPNTEAFF.